This T cell receptor beta chain derives from a study of glioma-infiltrating T cells. General study points: Tissue and blood shared very few CDR3 sequences. Above-expected tissue-blood divergence occurred in all gliomas, most in low-grade ones.

The CDR3 spans 13 residues. Trimming cost V 8 bases and J 4 bases, with 11 bases left between them. Amplification of TCR alpha and beta CDR3 regions from RNA used iRepertoire nested multiplex PCR. One-step reverse transcription and amplification started from around 100-400 ng of tissue mRNA or PBMC total RNA. TCRdb re-analysed the multiplex PCR reads in MiXCR, keeping a single row per CDR3 protein. The sample lists about 200,000 distinct CDR3 sequences; roughly 32% were seen once. Notes on this clonotype: Its antigen is as yet unknown.

The sequence was obtained from a human donor with low-grade glioma or glioblastoma, undergoing nonglioma brain surgery, or in good health (not recorded which). The specimen sequenced was glioma tissue, nonneoplastic brain tissue, or PBMCs (not recorded which). This chain joins TRBV12-3 or TRBV12-4 and TRBJ1-4; D gene uncertain. The CDR3 DNA sequence: TGTGCCAGCTGGAGAACAGATAATGAAAAACTGTTTTTT. Translating it yields CASWRTDNEKLFF.